This T cell receptor (beta chain) was identified in a study of cytomegalovirus exposure and HLA in healthy donors (dated by TCRdb to about 2017). About the study as a whole: In an earlier analysis of under 600 of the donors, approximately 300 Gb of sequence data and 100 million or so unique TCR beta sequences from about 190 million T cells were reported. An early release covering roughly 600 HLA-typed donors comprised about 300 gigabases of sequencing data and some 79 million unique TCR sequences. The genetic ancestry cluster associated with self-reported Caucasian donors included 70% to 85% of the roughly 380 genotyped donors. The study aimed to test whether cataloging public T cell receptors could reveal signatures of past pathogen exposure. The study used immunosequencing to profile the T cell repertoires of approximately 650 subjects and linked those repertoires to cytomegalovirus serostatus. In addition to the first cohort of 666 subjects, a separate validation cohort of about 120 different subjects was used. To predict cytomegalovirus infection status, the study combined high-throughput TCR immunosequencing, statistical association of individual TCRs with disease status, and machine learning. A later analysis re-examined previously published TCR beta repertoires from just over 650 donors and added high-resolution HLA genotyping to investigate patterns of TCR occurrence. In the later analysis, no new phenotypic data were used to find candidate immune exposures; instead, reliance was placed on TCR beta sequences and their occurrence across donors. To decide whether each TCR beta V gene segment behaved as functional or pseudogenic, an earlier analysis of over 500 of the donors relied on high-throughput TCR beta sequencing. Donor age, sex, ethnicity and CMV serostatus were compiled alongside the repertoire data. A later genetic analysis took genome-wide SNP genotypes for about 55% of the 666 donors and used that subset as a discovery cohort. Every repertoire in the discovery cohort had been generated on one and the same sequencing platform. HLA typing included class I and class II loci at four-digit resolution. Typing coverage varied by locus: roughly 629-640 donors for A, B, C, DRB1 and DQB1; 500 to 550 for DQA1; 600 to 610 for DPA1; fewer than 480 for DPB1. Four or five DR-DQ haplotypes were handled as single units for association and clustering because linkage in the cohort was strong. Across some 400 genotyped donors of the cohort, an average of about 240,000 unique TCR beta nucleotide sequences per donor were sequenced, and about a sixth of those sequences were non-productive. General findings and caveats noted by the study authors: A later analysis found that most CMV-associated TCR beta chains appeared HLA-restricted, with HLA associations seemingly driven largely by CMV exposure. Correlated functional status among segregating V segments might be attributable to linkage disequilibrium, but an unknown experimental factor could not be ruled out. Several of the top co-occurrence clusters appeared to be linked to parvovirus B19, influenza, CMV and Epstein-Barr virus, according to a later analysis. The classifier was reported to diagnose cytomegalovirus status with high specificity and sensitivity in both the original cohort and the validation cohort. In vitro tests confirmed that a few of the cytomegalovirus-associated TCR beta chains recognize cytomegalovirus antigens. A cluster of highly shared sequence variants was judged likely to represent a technical artifact of the sequencing pipeline. The 87-base-pair reads could not distinguish some IMGT-functional V segments, including TRBV6-2 and TRBV6-3, so those segments were excluded. For the cohort, immune exposure information was limited to CMV serostatus. Assigning TCR associations to individual alleles was difficult when HLA alleles, especially DR and DQ, strongly co-occurred. According to a later analysis, TCR association rates differed among HLA loci, with DRB1 alleles showing the most associated TCRs and HLA-C alleles showing the fewest. In a later genetic analysis, fewer N-insertions in productive TCRs were reported among donors in an Asian-associated ancestry cluster than the approximately 670-donor mean. The cohort was sequenced for TCR beta chains only, and without alpha or paired-chain data the features that could be detected were limited. Most TCR sequences were observed very rarely across donors, whereas some public TCRs were present in many individuals. A further reported finding was that TCR beta sequences accurately predicted the HLA-A and HLA-B alleles for most subjects in the first cohort. Broadly in line with IMGT annotations, most TCR beta V segments showed up in productive rearrangements about 87% or about 30% of the time in an earlier analysis of 450 to 600 of the donors. Specific HLA alleles were associated with more than 15,000 TCR beta sequences at a false discovery rate of 0.05 in a later analysis. Because some donors lacked HLA typing at each locus, the association tests relied only on the typed subset. An association between a missense DCLRE1C variant and V-gene and J-gene trimming of TCR beta chains was found in a later genetic analysis and replicated in an independent cohort. According to the authors, the approach could potentially be generalized to other disease states and immunological phenotypes. The study gave a list of 150 to 200 TCR beta chains associated with cytomegalovirus. Presence/absence analyses assumed roughly uniform sequencing depth across donors, an assumption that may not hold. The earlier analysis of some 540 of the donors excluded about 16 rarely observed V segments, including chromosome 9 orphons, because counts were too low. In a later analysis, HLA-associated TCR beta chains showed more clonal expansion and lower generation probabilities than non-associated chains that were equally common.

To prepare the library, the immunoSEQ multiplex PCR assay was applied. The multiplex PCR relied on a mix of 60 forward primers for TCR Vbeta segments and 13 reverse primers for TCR Jbeta segments. Amplification of the CDR3 region of rearranged TCR beta genes was performed with a multiplex PCR assay on genomic DNA. Amplified TCR beta libraries were sequenced as 87-base-pair reads on the Illumina HiSeq System. The study's own analysis went as follows. A later analysis tallied 80 million to 95 million unique TCR beta chains across the 610 or so repertoires, and approximately 12 million of those chains were shared by two or more donors. A nearest-neighbor algorithm error-corrected the raw reads and collapsed the reads into unique sequences, merging closely related sequences to remove PCR and sequencing errors. V, D and J gene segments were assigned by aligning CDR3 sequences to IMGT reference sequences. For a sequence to be retained, at least a six-nucleotide match to both a V gene segment and a J gene segment was required. A rearrangement was called productive if the CDR3 had no stop codons and remained in frame with V and J, and every other rearrangement was called non-productive. Following IMGT convention, CDR3 was defined as the stretch from the second conserved V-encoded cysteine up to the conserved J-encoded phenylalanine. The earlier analysis of some 540 of the donors excluded any sequence lacking an unambiguous match to a single V gene segment. In an earlier analysis of approximately 590 of the donors, a V segment was called functional when productive rearrangements were above 56.7%, and segregating when the standard deviation between donors exceeded 5%. A statistical classification framework was built to diagnose cytomegalovirus status from the catalog of TCR beta chain sequences. In a later analysis, V and J genes were assigned by comparing TCR nucleotide sequences against IMGT/GENE-DB human TR gene sequences. Using the TCRdist pipeline, a later analysis assigned CDR3 sequences along with most-parsimonious VDJ recombination scenarios. In a later analysis, each TCR beta chain was defined by its CDR3 amino acid sequence together with its V-gene family, and reads lacking a unique V-gene family were excluded. A later analysis removed 550 to 650 highly shared, low-generation-probability nucleotide sequences to deal with suspected cross-contamination and a sequencing artifact. A later analysis calculated a clonal expansion index for each public chain from normalized within-repertoire ranks of inferred template counts. In a later analysis, generation probabilities were computed with a VDJ recombination model fitted to out-of-frame rearrangements, and the resulting probabilities were checked against IGoR. In a later analysis, hypergeometric tests were used to score TCR-TCR, TCR-HLA and TCR-CMV co-occurrence, with a repertoire-size bias correction applied to TCR pairs. False discovery rates were estimated in a later analysis by permuting HLA or CMV assignments 20 times. In a later analysis, co-occurring TCRs were grouped using DBSCAN, and TCRdist sequence similarity was added for clustering within HLA-allele-positive subsets. Co-occurrence clustering excluded repertoires with fewer than 30,000 or more than 120,000 public chains, plus five with anomalous nucleotide sharing. This immuneACCESS table, as held by TCRdb, lists in-frame sequences with V and J called but not all clones. Of the missing ones, under half trace to an unresolved V gene in checked studies; the others have no known cause. V and J calls plus clone size are reproduced from that table; the DNA served to infer D and trimming. This sample gives over 100,000 clones in total; 82% of them show up just once. Of the sample, just over 8% falls within the top ten clones.

The germline V gene sets CDR1 to MDHEN and CDR2 to SYDVKM. The CDR3 sequence holds 16 residues, the cysteine and phenylalanine included. The DNA shown is the 48-base CDR3, in frame from base 1. V trim: 3 bases; J trim: 7 bases; unmatched bases: 10. A note on this clone: The antigen it binds to is not known. No base quality values were provided; no much bigger clone lies one nucleotide off.

The cohort consisted of fewer than 700 healthy bone marrow donors. At the time of sampling, all cohort members were nominally healthy, though unrecorded immune exposures were likely present. The donor tested CMV seropositive and was one of the 289 seropositive cohort members. Every donor gave a peripheral blood sample, and the peripheral blood mononuclear cells from that sample were used for TCR beta sequencing. The Qiagen DNeasy Blood Extraction Kit was used to extract genomic DNA from the blood cell samples. Sequencing was carried out using PBMCs. The rearranged chain carries TRBV28 and TRBJ1-5, and 9 junction bases match TRBD1. The TCR comes from a woman aged 45-65 years in good health and CMV-seropositive. The DNA sequence is TGTGCCAGCAGTTTGTACCGGGACAGGGTAAGCCAGCCCCAGCATTTT. Its translation is CASSLYRDRVSQPQHF.